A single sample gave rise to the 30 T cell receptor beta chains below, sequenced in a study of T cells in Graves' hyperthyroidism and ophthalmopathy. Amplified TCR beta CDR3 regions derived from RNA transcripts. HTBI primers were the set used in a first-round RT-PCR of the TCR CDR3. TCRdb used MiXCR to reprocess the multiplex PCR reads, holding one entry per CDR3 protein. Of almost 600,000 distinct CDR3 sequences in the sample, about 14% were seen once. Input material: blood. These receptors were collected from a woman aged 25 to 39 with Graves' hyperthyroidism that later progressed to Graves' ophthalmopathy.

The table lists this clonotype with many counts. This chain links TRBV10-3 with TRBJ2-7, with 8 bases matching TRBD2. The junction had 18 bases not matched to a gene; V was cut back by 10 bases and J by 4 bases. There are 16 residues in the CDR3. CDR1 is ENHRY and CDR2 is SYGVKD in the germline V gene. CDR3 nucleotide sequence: TGTGCCACCGCCCTCCGCAGGGGAGCGGGAGTTTACGAGCAGTACTTC. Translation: CATALRRGAGVYEQYF.

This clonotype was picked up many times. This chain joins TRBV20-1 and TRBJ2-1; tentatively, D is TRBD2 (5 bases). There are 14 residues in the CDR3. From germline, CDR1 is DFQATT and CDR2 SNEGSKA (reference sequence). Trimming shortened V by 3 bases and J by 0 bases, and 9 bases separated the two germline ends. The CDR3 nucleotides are TGCAGTGCTAGGAAACGGGACTCCTACAATGAGCAGTTCTTC. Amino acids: CSARKRDSYNEQFF.

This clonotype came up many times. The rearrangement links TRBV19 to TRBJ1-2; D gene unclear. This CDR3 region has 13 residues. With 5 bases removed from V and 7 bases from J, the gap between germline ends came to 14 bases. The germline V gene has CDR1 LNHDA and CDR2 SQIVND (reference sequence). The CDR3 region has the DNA TGTGCCAGTAGTCCAACGAGTGCGCGTGGCTACACCTTC. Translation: CASSPTSARGYTF.

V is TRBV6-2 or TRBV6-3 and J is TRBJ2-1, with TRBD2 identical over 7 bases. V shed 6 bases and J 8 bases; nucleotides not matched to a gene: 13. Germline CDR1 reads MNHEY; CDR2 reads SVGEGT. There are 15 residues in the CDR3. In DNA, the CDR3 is TGTGCCAGCAGCACCGGGACTATTCTTTTCGATGAGCAGTTCTTC. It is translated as CASSTGTILFDEQFF.

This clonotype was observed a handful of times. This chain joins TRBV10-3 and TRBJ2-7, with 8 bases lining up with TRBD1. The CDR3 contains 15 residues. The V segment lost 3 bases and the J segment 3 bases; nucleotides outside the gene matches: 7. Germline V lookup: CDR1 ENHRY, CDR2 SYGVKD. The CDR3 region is CAISDLGQGDYEQYF. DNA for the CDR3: TGTGCCATCAGTGACCTTGGACAGGGAGACTACGAGCAGTACTTC.

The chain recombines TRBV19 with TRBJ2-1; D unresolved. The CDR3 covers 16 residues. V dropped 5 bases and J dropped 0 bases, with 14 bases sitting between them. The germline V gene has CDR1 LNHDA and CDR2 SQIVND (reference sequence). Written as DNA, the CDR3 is TGTGCCAGTAGTCCGTCCCACTCGAGCTCCTACAATGAGCAGTTCTTC. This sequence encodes CASSPSHSSSYNEQFF.

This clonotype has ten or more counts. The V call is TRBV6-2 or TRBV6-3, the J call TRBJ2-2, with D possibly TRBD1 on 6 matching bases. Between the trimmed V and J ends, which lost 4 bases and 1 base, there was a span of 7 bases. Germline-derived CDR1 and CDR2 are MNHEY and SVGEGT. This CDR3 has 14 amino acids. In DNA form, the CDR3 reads TGTGCCAGCAGTTCGGGACAGAACACCGGGGAGCTGTTTTTT. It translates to CASSSGQNTGELFF.

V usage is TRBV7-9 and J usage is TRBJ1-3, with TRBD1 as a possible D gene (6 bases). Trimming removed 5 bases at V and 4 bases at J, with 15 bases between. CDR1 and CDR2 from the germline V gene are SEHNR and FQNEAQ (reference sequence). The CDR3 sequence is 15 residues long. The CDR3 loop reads CASSLTGTWGNTIYF. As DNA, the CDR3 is TGTGCCAGCAGCCTAACAGGGACTTGGGGAAACACCATATATTTT. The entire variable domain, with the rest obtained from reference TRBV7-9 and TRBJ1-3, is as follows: DTGVSQNPRHKITKRGQNVTFRCDPISEHNRLYWYRQTLGQGPEFLTYFQNEAQLEKSRLLSDRFSAERPKGSFSTLEIQRTEQGDSAMYLCASSLTGTWGNTIYFGEGSWLTVV.

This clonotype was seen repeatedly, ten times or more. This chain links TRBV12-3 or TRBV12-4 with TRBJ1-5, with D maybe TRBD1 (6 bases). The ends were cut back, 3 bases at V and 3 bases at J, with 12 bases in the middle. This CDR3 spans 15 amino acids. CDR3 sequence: CASSFSGATNQPQHF. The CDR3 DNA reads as TGTGCCAGCAGTTTCTCAGGGGCGACCAATCAGCCCCAGCATTTT.

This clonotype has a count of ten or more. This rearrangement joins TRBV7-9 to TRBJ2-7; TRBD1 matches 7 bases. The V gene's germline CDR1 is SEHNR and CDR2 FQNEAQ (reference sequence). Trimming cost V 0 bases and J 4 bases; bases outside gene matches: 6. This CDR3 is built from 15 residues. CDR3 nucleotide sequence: TGTGCCAGCAGCTTAGCCGGGACAGATCCGTACGAGCAGTACTTC. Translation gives CASSLAGTDPYEQYF.

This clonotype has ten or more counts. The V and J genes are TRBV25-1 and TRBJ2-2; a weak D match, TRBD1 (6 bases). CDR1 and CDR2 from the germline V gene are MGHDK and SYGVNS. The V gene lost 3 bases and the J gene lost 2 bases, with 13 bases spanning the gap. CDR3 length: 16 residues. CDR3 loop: CASSDFGRGNTGELFF. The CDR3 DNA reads TGTGCCAGCAGTGATTTCGGCAGGGGTAACACCGGGGAGCTGTTTTTT.

The CDR3 region is CAISELVSDRAPNYGYTF. CDR3 sequence (DNA): TGTGCCATCAGTGAGTTAGTCTCTGACAGGGCTCCTAACTATGGCTACACCTTC. This chain connects TRBV10-3 to TRBJ1-2, with 7 bases that match TRBD1. The CDR3 spans 18 residues. The V gene end was trimmed by 1 base and the J gene end by 0 bases; junction bases not matched to a gene: 11. Germline V gene data show CDR1 as ENHRY and CDR2 as SYGVKD.

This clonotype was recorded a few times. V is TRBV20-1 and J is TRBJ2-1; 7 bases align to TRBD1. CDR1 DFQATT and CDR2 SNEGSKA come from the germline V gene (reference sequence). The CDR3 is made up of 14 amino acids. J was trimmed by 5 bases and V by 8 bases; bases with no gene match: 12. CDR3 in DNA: TGCAGTCACAGGGGACGGGGTGTGAACAATGAGCAGTTCTTC. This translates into CSHRGRGVNNEQFF.

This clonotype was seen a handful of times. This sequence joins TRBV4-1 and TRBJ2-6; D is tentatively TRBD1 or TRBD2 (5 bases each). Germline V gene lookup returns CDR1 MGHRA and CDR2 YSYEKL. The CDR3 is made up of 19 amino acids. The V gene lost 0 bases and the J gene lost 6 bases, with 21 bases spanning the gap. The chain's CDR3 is CASSQDSARGYNSANVLTF. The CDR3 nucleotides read TGCGCCAGCAGCCAAGACTCCGCTCGGGGCTACAACTCGGCCAACGTCCTGACTTTC.

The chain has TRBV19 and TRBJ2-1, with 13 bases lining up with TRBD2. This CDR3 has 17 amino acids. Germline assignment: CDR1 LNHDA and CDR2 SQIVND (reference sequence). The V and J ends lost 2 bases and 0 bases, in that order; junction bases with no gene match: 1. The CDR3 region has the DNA TGTGCCAGTAGTATATGGACTAGCGGGAGCTCCTACAATGAGCAGTTCTTC. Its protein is CASSIWTSGSSYNEQFF. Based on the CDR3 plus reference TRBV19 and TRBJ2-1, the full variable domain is DGGITQSPKYLFRKEGQNVTLSCEQNLNHDAMYWYRQDPGQGLRLIYYSQIVNDFQKGDIAEGYSVSREKKESFPLTVTSAQKNPTAFYLCASSIWTSGSSYNEQFFGPGTRLTVL.

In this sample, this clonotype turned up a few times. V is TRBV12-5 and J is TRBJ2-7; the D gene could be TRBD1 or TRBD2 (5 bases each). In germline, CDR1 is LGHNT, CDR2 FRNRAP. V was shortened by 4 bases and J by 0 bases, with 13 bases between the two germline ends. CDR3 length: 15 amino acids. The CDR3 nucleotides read TGTGCTAGTGGTTCGCCCGGGACCGCCTCCTACGAGCAGTACTTC. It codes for CASGSPGTASYEQYF. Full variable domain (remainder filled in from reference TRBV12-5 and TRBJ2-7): DARVTQTPRHKVTEMGQEVTMRCQPILGHNTVFWYRQTMMQGLELLAYFRNRAPLDDSGMPKDRFSAEMPDATLATLKIQPSEPRDSAVYFCASGSPGTASYEQYFGPGTRLTVT.

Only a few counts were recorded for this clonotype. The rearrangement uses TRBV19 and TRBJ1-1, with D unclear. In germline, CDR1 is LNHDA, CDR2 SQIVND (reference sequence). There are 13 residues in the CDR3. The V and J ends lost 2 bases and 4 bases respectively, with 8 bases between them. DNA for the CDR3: TGTGCCAGTAGTATAACGTGGGGCACTGAAGCTTTCTTT. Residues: CASSITWGTEAFF.

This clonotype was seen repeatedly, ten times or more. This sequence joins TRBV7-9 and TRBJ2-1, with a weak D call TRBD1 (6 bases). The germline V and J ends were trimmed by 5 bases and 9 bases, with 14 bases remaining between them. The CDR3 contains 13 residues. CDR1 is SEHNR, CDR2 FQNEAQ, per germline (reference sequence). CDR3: CASSTYTGTEQFF. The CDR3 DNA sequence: TGTGCCAGCAGCACATACACAGGGACTGAGCAGTTCTTC.

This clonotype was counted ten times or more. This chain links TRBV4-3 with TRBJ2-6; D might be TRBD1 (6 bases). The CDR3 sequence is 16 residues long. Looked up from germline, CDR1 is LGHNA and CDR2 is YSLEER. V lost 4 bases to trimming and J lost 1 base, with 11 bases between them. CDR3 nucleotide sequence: TGCGCCAGCAGCCGCCAACAGGGTTCTGGGGCCAACGTCCTGACTTTC. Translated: CASSRQQGSGANVLTF.

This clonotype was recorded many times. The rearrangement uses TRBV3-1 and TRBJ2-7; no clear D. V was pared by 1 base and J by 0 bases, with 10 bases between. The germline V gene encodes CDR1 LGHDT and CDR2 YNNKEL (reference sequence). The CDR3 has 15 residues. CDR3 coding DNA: TGTGCCAGCAGCCAAGGGTCCGGAAGCTCCTACGAGCAGTACTTC. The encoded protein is CASSQGSGSSYEQYF.

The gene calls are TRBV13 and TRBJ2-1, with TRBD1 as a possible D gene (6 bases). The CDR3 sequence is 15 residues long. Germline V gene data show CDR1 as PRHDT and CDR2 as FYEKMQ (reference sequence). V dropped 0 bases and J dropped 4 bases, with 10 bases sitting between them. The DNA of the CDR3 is TGTGCCAGCAGCTTAGGGGACAGAAGATACAATGAGCAGTTCTTC. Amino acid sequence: CASSLGDRRYNEQFF. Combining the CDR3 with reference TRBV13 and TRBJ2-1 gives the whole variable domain AAGVIQSPRHLIKEKRETATLKCYPIPRHDTVYWYQQGPGQDPQFLISFYEKMQSDKGSIPDRFSAQQFSDYHSELNMSSLELGDSALYFCASSLGDRRYNEQFFGPGTRLTVL.

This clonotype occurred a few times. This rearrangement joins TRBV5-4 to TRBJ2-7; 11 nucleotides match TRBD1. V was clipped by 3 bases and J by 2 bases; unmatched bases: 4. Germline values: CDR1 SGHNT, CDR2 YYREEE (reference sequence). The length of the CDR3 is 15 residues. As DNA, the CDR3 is TGTGCCAGCAGCTGGGACAGGGGGTCTCCCTACGAGCAGTACTTC. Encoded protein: CASSWDRGSPYEQYF.

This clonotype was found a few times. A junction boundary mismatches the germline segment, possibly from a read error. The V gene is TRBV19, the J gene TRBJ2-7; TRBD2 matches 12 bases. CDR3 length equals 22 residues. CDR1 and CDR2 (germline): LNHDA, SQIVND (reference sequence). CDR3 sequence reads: CACSIAPIRTSGVLRSSYEQYF. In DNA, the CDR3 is TGTGCCTGTAGTATAGCCCCGATTCGGACTAGCGGGGTACTCAGGAGCTCCTACGAGCAGTACTTC.

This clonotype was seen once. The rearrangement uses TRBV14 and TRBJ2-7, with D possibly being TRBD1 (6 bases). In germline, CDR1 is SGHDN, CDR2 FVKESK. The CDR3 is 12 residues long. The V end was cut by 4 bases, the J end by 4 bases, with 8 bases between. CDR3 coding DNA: TGTGCCAGCAGCCGGGACAATTACGAGCAGTACTTC. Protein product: CASSRDNYEQYF.

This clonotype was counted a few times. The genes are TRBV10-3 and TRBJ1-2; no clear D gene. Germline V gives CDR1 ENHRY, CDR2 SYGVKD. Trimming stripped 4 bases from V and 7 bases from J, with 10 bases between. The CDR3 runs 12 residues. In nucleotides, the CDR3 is TGTGCCATCAGTGTCGACCGGGGTGGCTACACCTTC. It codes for CAISVDRGGYTF.

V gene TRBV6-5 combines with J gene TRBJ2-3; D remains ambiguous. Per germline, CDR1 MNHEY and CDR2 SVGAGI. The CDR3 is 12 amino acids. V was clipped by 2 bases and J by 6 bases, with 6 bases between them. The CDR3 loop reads CASSYGMDTQYF. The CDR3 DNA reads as TGTGCCAGCAGTTACGGAATGGATACGCAGTATTTT.

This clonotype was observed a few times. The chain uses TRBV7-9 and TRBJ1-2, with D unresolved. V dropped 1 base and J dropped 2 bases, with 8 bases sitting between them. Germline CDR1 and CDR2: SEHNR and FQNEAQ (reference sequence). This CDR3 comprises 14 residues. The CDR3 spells CASSLEGLNYGYTF. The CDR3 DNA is TGTGCCAGCAGCTTAGAAGGACTAAACTATGGCTACACCTTC.

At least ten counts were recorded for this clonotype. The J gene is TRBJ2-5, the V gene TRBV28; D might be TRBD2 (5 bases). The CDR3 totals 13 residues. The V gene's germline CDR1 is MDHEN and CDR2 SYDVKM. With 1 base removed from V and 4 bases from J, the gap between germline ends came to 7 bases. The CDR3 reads CASSLYAGETQYF. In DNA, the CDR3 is TGTGCCAGCAGTTTATACGCGGGAGAGACCCAGTACTTC. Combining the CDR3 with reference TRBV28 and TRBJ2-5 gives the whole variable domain DVKVTQSSRYLVKRTGEKVFLECVQDMDHENMFWYRQDPGLGLRLIYFSYDVKMKEKGDIPEGYSVSREKKERFSLILESASTNQTSMYLCASSLYAGETQYFGPGTRLLVL.

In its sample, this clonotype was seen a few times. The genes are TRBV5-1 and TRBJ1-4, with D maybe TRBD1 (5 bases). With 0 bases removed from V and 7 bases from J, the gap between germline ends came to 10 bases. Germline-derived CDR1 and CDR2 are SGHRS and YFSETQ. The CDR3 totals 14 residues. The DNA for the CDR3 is TGCGCCAGCAGCTTGGGACAGAACACTGAAAAACTGTTTTTT. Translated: CASSLGQNTEKLFF.

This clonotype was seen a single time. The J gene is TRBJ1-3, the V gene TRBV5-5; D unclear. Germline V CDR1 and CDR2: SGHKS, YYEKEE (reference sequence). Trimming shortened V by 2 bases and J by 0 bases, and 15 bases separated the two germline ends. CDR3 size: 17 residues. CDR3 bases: TGTGCCAGCAGCTTACGCAGTAGCTACACCTCTGGAAACACCATATATTTT. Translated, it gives CASSLRSSYTSGNTIYF. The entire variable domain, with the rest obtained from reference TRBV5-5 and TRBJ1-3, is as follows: DAGVTQSPTHLIKTRGQQVTLRCSPISGHKSVSWYQQVLGQGPQFIFQYYEKEERGRGNFPDRFSARQFPNYSSELNVNALLLGDSALYLCASSLRSSYTSGNTIYFGEGSWLTVV.